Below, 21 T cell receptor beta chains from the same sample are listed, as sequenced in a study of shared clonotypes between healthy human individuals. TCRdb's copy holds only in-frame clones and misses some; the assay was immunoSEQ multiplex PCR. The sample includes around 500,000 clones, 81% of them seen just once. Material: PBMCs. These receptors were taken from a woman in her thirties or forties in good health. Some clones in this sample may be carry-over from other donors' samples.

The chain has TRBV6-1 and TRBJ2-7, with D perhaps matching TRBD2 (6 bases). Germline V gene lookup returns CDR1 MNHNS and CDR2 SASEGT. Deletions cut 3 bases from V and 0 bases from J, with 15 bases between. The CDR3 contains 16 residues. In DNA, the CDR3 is TGTGCCAGCAGTGATGGGGGGTGGATAAGCTCCTACGAGCAGTACTTC. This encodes CASSDGGWISSYEQYF.

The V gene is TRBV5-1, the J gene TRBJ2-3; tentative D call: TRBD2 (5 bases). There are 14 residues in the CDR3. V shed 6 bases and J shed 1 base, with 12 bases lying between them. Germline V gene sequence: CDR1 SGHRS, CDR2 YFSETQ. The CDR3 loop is CASTQGRGTDTQYF. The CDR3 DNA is TGCGCCAGCACCCAAGGGCGGGGCACAGATACGCAGTATTTT. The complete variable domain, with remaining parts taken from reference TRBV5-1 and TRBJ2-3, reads KAGVTQTPRYLIKTRGQQVTLSCSPISGHRSVSWYQQTPGQGLQFLFEYFSETQRNKGNFPGRFSGRQFSNSRSEMNVSTLELGDSALYLCASTQGRGTDTQYFGPGTRLTVL.

The CDR3 coding sequence is TGTGCCAGTAGTTGGGTTAGCGGGACCGGGGAGCTGTTTTTT. This encodes CASSWVSGTGELFF. V is TRBV19 and J is TRBJ2-2; 7 nucleotides line up with TRBD2. Losses at the gene ends were 5 bases for V and 5 bases for J; bases not matched to a gene: 5. Germline V gene sequence: CDR1 LNHDA, CDR2 SQIVND (reference sequence). The CDR3 runs to 14 residues.

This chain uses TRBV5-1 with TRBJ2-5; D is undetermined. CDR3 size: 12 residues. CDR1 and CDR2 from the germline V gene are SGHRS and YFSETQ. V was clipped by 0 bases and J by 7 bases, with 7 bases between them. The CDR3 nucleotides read TGCGCCAGCAGCTTGGCCTTCTCGACCCAGTACTTC. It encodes CASSLAFSTQYF.

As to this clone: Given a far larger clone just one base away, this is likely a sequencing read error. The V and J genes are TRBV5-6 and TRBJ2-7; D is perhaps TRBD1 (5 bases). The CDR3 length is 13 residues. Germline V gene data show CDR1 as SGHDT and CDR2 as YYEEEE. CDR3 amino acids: CASNLGDSYEQYF. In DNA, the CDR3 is TGTGCCAGCAACTTGGGCGACAGCTACGAGCAGTACTTC.

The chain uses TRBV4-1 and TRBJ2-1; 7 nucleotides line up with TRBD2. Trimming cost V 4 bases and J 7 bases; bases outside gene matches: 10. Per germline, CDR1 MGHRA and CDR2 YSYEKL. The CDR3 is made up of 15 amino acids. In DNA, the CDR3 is TGCGCCAGCAGCCGCTCGGGGCCGGGGGGTAATGAGCAGTTCTTC. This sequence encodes CASSRSGPGGNEQFF.

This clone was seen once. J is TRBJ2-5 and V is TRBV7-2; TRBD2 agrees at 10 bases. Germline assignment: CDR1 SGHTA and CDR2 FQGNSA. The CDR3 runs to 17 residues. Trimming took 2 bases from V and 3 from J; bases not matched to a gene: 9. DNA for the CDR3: TGTGCCAGCAGCTTAAACGTTTATAGCGGGAGGAAAGAGACCCAGTACTTC. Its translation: CASSLNVYSGRKETQYF.

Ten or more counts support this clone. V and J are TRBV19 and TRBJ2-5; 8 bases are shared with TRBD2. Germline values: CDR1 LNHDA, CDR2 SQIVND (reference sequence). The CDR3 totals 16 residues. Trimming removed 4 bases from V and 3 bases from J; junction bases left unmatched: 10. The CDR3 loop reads CASSTSREGLKETQYF. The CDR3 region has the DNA TGTGCCAGTAGTACGAGCCGGGAGGGCTTGAAAGAGACCCAGTACTTC.

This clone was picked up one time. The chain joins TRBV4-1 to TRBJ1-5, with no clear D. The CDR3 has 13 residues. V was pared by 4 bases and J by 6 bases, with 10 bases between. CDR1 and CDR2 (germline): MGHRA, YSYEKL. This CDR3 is CASSPTETQPQHF. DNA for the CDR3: TGCGCCAGCAGCCCGACGGAGACTCAGCCCCAGCATTTT.

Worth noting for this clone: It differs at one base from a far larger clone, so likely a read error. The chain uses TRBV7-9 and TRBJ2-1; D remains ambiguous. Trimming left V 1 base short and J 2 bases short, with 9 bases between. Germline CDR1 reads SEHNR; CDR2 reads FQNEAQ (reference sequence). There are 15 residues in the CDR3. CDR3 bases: TGTGCCAGCAGCTTAGTTCCAAAGGCCTACAATGAGCAGTTCTTC. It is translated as CASSLVPKAYNEQFF.

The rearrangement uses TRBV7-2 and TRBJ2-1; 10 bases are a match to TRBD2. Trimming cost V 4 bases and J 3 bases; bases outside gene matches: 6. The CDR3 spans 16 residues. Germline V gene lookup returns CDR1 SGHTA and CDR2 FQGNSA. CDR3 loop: CASSSTSGVFYNEQFF. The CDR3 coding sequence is TGTGCCAGCAGCTCTACTAGCGGGGTATTCTACAATGAGCAGTTCTTC. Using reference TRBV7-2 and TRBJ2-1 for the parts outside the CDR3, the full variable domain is GAGVSQSPSNKVTEKGKDVELRCDPISGHTALYWYRQSLGQGLEFLIYFQGNSAPDKSGLPSDRFSAERTGGSVSTLTIQRTQQEDSAVYLCASSSTSGVFYNEQFFGPGTRLTVL.

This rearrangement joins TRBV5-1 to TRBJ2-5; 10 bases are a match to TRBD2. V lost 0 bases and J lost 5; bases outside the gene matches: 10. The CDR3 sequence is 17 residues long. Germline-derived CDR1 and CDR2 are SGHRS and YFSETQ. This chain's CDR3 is CASSLAGTLAGVETQYF. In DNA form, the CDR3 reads TGCGCCAGCAGCTTGGCCGGCACGCTAGCGGGAGTTGAGACCCAGTACTTC.

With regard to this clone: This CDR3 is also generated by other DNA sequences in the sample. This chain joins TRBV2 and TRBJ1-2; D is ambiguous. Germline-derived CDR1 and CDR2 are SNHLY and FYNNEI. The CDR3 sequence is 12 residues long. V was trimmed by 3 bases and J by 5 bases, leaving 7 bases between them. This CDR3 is CASSESAYGYTF. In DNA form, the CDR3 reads TGTGCCAGCAGTGAGTCGGCTTATGGCTACACCTTC. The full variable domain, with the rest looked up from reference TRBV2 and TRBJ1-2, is EPEVTQTPSHQVTQMGQEVILRCVPISNHLYFYWYRQILGQKVEFLVSFYNNEISEKSEIFDDQFSVERPDGSNFTLKIRSTKLEDSAMYFCASSESAYGYTFGSGTRLTVV.

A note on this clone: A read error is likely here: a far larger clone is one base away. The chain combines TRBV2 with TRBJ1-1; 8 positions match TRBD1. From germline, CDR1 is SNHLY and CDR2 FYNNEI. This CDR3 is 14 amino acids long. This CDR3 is CASRARTGNTETFF. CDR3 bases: TGTGCCAGCAGGGCCAGGACAGGGAACACTGAAACTTTCTTT.

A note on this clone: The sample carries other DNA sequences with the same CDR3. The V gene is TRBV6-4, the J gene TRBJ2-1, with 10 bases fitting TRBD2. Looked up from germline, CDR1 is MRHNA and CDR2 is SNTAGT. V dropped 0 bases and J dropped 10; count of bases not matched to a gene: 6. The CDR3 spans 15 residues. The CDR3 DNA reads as TGTGCCAGCAGTGACTCAGCGGGAGGGCCGGGGGAGCAGTTCTTC. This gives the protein CASSDSAGGPGEQFF.

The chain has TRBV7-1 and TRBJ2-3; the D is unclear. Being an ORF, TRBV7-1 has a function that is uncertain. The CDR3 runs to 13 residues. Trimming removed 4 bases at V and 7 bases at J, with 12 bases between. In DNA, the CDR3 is TGTGCCAGCAGCTTAAGGGCGACTCATACGCAGTATTTT. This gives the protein CASSLRATHTQYF.

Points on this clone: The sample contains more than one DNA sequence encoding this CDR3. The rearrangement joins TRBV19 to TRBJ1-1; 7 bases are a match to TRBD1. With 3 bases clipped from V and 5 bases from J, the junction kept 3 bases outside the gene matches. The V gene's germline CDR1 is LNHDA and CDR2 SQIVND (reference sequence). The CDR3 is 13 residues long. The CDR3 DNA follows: TGTGCCAGTAGTATTGACAGGGAAACTGAAGCTTTCTTT. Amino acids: CASSIDRETEAFF.

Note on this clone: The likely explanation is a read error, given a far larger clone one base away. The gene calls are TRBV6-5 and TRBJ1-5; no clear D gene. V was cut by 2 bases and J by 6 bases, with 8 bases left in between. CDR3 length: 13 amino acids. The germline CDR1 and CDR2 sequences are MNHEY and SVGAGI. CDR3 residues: CASSYQRVQPQHF. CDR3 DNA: TGTGCCAGCAGTTACCAGAGGGTTCAGCCCCAGCATTTT.

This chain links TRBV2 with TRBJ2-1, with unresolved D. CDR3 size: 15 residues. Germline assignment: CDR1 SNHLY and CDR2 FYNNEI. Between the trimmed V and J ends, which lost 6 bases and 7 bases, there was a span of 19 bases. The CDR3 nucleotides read TGTGCCAGCAGCCTCCAAGGCGGAATGGTGAATGAGCAGTTCTTC. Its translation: CASSLQGGMVNEQFF. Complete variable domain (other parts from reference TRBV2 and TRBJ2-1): EPEVTQTPSHQVTQMGQEVILRCVPISNHLYFYWYRQILGQKVEFLVSFYNNEISEKSEIFDDQFSVERPDGSNFTLKIRSTKLEDSAMYFCASSLQGGMVNEQFFGPGTRLTVL.

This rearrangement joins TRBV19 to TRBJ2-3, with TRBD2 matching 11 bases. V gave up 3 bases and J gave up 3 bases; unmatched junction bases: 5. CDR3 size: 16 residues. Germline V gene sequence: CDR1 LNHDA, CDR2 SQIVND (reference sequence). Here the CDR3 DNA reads TGTGCCAGTAGTATGGGACTAGCGGAATATACAGATACGCAGTATTTT. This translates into CASSMGLAEYTDTQYF.

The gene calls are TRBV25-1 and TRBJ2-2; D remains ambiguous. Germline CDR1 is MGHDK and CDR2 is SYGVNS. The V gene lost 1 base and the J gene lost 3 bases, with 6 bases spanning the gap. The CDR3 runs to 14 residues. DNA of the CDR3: TGTGCCAGCAGTGAATGGCAGGACACCGGGGAGCTGTTTTTT. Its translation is CASSEWQDTGELFF.